Presented here are 10 T cell receptor beta chains from one specimen sequenced in a study of shared clonotypes between healthy human individuals. Here immunoSEQ multiplex PCR was the method, and the copy in TCRdb shows in-frame clones only, minus some. The table shows just over 2,000,000 clones, with approximately 95% occurring only once. Specimen: naive CD4+ T cells sorted from blood. As to subset: CD45RA+ positively selected. These receptors came from a man aged 18 to 29 in good health.

The chain recombines TRBV2 with TRBJ2-2, with D possibly TRBD1 on 7 matching bases. The CDR3 has 17 residues. Per the germline V gene, CDR1 is SNHLY and CDR2 is FYNNEI. The ends were cut back, 8 bases at V and 4 bases at J, with 23 bases in the middle. CDR3 in DNA: TGTGCCAGCTCAATAGTGGAGGGGGCGCCGGGCACCGGGGAGCTGTTTTTT. Translated, it gives CASSIVEGAPGTGELFF.

J is TRBJ1-6 and V is TRBV4-1, with a tentative D call TRBD1 (6 bases). Germline-derived CDR1 and CDR2 are MGHRA and YSYEKL. The CDR3 spans 19 residues. Trimming cost V 2 bases and J 0 bases, with 17 bases left between them. The CDR3 bases are TGCGCCAGCAGCCAAACCGGGACATCGGGCTCCTCCTATAATTCACCCCTCCACTTT. Its translation is CASSQTGTSGSSYNSPLHF.

The V gene is TRBV7-2, the J gene TRBJ2-3; the D is unclear. Trimming removed 2 bases at V and 2 bases at J, with 5 bases between. The germline CDR1 and CDR2 sequences are SGHTA and FQGNSA. This CDR3 comprises 13 residues. CDR3 DNA sequence: TGTGCCAGCAGCTTAACTACCACAGATACGCAGTATTTT. Translated: CASSLTTTDTQYF.

The V and J genes are TRBV7-9 and TRBJ1-1; D is perhaps TRBD1 (5 bases). The CDR3 is made up of 13 amino acids. V dropped 7 bases and J dropped 1 base, with 10 bases sitting between them. Germline CDR1 is SEHNR and CDR2 is FQNEAQ (reference sequence). Here the CDR3 reads CASTTGPNTEAFF. CDR3 DNA sequence: TGTGCCAGCACGACGGGACCGAACACTGAAGCTTTCTTT. Looking up the rest from reference TRBV7-9 and TRBJ1-1 gives the full variable domain: DTGVSQNPRHKITKRGQNVTFRCDPISEHNRLYWYRQTLGQGPEFLTYFQNEAQLEKSRLLSDRFSAERPKGSFSTLEIQRTEQGDSAMYLCASTTGPNTEAFFGQGTRLTVV.

The V and J genes are TRBV10-2 and TRBJ2-3; the match to TRBD2 covers 8 bases. V trimming: 6 bases; J trimming: 2 bases; junction bases outside the gene matches: 4. Germline CDR1 WSHSY, CDR2 SAAADI. The CDR3 has 14 residues. CDR3 coding DNA: TGCGCCAGCAGGGAGCGGGGGCTCACAGATACGCAGTATTTT. Translation gives CASRERGLTDTQYF.

The rearrangement uses TRBV25-1 and TRBJ2-1; D unclear. Trimming cost V 0 bases and J 10 bases, with 13 bases left between them. Germline V lookup: CDR1 MGHDK, CDR2 SYGVNS. The CDR3 covers 14 residues. The CDR3 region has the DNA TGTGCCAGCAGTGAATATCACCCCCCGGAGGAGCAGTTCTTC. Amino acid sequence: CASSEYHPPEEQFF.

V is TRBV5-4 and J is TRBJ1-3, with 7 bases identical to TRBD1. This CDR3 has 15 residues. Germline values: CDR1 SGHNT, CDR2 YYREEE (reference sequence). With 4 bases clipped from V and 8 bases from J, the junction kept 12 bases outside the gene matches. In DNA form, the CDR3 reads TGTGCCAGCAGCGAGAGTCGGACAGGCAGGGACACCATATATTTT. Translated, it gives CASSESRTGRDTIYF.

The rearrangement uses TRBV18 and TRBJ1-1; tentatively, D is TRBD1 (5 bases). The CDR3 loop spans 14 amino acids. The germline V gene encodes CDR1 KGHSH and CDR2 LQKENI. The V gene lost 1 base and the J gene lost 4 bases, with 10 bases spanning the gap. CDR3 region: CASSPLPQGTEAFF. The CDR3, as DNA: TGTGCCAGCTCACCACTCCCCCAGGGCACTGAAGCTTTCTTT. The full variable domain, completed using reference TRBV18 and TRBJ1-1, is NAGVMQNPRHLVRRRGQEARLRCSPMKGHSHVYWYRQLPEEGLKFMVYLQKENIIDESGMPKERFSAEFPKEGPSILRIQQVVRGDSAAYFCASSPLPQGTEAFFGQGTRLTVV.

This chain uses TRBV7-9 with TRBJ2-7; TRBD1 might be the D (6 bases). The CDR3 sequence is 12 residues long. From germline, CDR1 is SEHNR and CDR2 FQNEAQ (reference sequence). V dropped 1 base and J dropped 6 bases, with 7 bases sitting between them. The CDR3 loop reads CASSLVQGEQYF. The CDR3 DNA follows: TGTGCCAGCAGCTTAGTACAGGGCGAGCAGTACTTC.

The chain couples TRBV27 to TRBJ2-5; 8 bases agree with TRBD1. Germline CDR1 and CDR2: MNHEY and SMNVEV (reference sequence). The CDR3 runs 16 residues. The ends lost 6 bases at V and 1 base at J; junction bases unmatched: 10. CDR3 nucleotide sequence: TGTGCCAGCAGGAGACAAGACAGGGGCTCCCAAGAGACCCAGTACTTC. This encodes CASRRQDRGSQETQYF.